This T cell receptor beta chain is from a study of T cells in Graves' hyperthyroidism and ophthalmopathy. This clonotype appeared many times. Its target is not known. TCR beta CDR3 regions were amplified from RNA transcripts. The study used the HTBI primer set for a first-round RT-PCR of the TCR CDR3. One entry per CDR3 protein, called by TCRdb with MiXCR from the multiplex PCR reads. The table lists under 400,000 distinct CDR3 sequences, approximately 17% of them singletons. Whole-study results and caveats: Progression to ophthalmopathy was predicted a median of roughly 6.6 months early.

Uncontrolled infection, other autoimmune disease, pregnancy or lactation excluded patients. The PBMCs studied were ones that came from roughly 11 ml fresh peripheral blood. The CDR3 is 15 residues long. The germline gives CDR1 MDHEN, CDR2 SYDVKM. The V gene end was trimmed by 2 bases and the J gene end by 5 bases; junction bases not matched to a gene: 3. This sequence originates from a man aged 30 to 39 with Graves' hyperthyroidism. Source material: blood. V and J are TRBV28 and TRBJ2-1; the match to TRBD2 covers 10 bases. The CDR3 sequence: CASSLPGLANNEQFF. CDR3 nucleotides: TGTGCCAGCAGTTTACCGGGACTAGCGAACAATGAGCAGTTCTTC.